This T cell receptor beta chain emerged from a study of OX40 agonist ivuxolimab in advanced cancers. Overall study context: A history of anti-PD-1, anti-PD-L1 or anti-CTLA-4 therapy was acceptable, and 40% had some.

On this clone itself: Its antigen remains unknown.

Produced via immunoSEQ multiplex PCR; TCRdb's table is partial and in-frame only. The repertoire holds around 79,000 clones, 92% seen once, with approximately 9.3% in the top ten. Notes on the study in general: Within 6 weeks, CD4+ and CD8+ blood T cells expanded clonally at 0.1 to 3.0 mg/kg. Clonal expansion in partial responders at 0.1-3.0 mg/kg ranked among the lowest. Researchers did not determine the expanded peripheral T cells' antigen specificity.

Germline CDR1 reads PRHDT; CDR2 reads FYEKMQ (reference sequence). The CDR3 consists of 13 residues. V trimming: 5 bases; J trimming: 6 bases; junction bases outside the gene matches: 5. This material consisted of CD4+ or CD8+ T cells sorted from blood, taken in a trial of the OX40 agonist ivuxolimab. The chain recombines TRBV13 with TRBJ2-3, with 7 bases that match TRBD2. The sequence was obtained from an adult with an advanced solid tumor such as melanoma, head and neck, liver or kidney cancer. In DNA form, the CDR3 reads TGTGCCAGCAGCCTTAGACTAGCTGATACGCAGTATTTT. This codes for CASSLRLADTQYF. Using reference TRBV13 and TRBJ2-3 for the parts outside the CDR3, the full variable domain is AAGVIQSPRHLIKEKRETATLKCYPIPRHDTVYWYQQGPGQDPQFLISFYEKMQSDKGSIPDRFSAQQFSDYHSELNMSSLELGDSALYFCASSLRLADTQYFGPGTRLTVL.